Below are 25 T cell receptor beta chains sequenced from a single sample in a study of CD8 T cells in ankylosing spondylitis. TCRdb re-called the 5' RACE reads with MiXCR, one entry per CDR3 protein. Among nearly 250,000 distinct CDR3 sequences listed, approximately 30% were seen once. Sequences were obtained from blood, either unsorted or a sorted T cell fraction (not recorded which). The receptors stem from a male donor with ankylosing spondylitis or in good health (not recorded which).

The chain recombines TRBV12-3 or TRBV12-4 with TRBJ2-1; either TRBD1 or TRBD2 may fit D (5 bases each). V shed 7 bases and J shed 10 bases, with 14 bases lying between them. This CDR3 spans 12 amino acids. The CDR3 is CASNAEGREQFF. CDR3 bases: TGTGCCAGCAACGCTGAGGGGCGGGAGCAGTTCTTC.

V is TRBV24-1 and J is TRBJ2-5; D possibly corresponds to TRBD1 (6 bases). Trimming stripped 2 bases from V and 0 bases from J, with 12 bases between. The CDR3 covers 16 residues. Germline lookup yields CDR1 KGHDR and CDR2 SFDVKD. In nucleotides, the CDR3 is TGTGCCACCAGTGATTCGGGACACCCGTACCAAGAGACCCAGTACTTC. Its translation is CATSDSGHPYQETQYF.

This chain joins TRBV24-1 and TRBJ2-5; 10 nucleotides line up with TRBD1. Germline lookup yields CDR1 KGHDR and CDR2 SFDVKD. The CDR3 is 13 residues long. After removal of 4 bases from V and 5 bases from J, the junction contained 0 bases not matched to a gene. CDR3 region: CATSETGGETQYF. CDR3 bases: TGTGCCACCAGTGAGACAGGGGGCGAGACCCAGTACTTC.

This clonotype was seen only a few times. The rearrangement uses TRBV20-1 and TRBJ2-1; no definite D call. Germline CDR1 is DFQATT and CDR2 is SNEGSKA (reference sequence). V gave up 5 bases and J gave up 8 bases, with 19 bases separating them. The CDR3 length is 14 residues. Here the CDR3 reads CSAEFDAFVDEQFF. The CDR3 DNA reads TGCAGTGCTGAGTTTGACGCCTTTGTCGATGAGCAGTTCTTC.

J is TRBJ2-3 and V is TRBV20-1; D possibly matches TRBD1 or TRBD2 (6 bases each). Germline V gene lookup returns CDR1 DFQATT and CDR2 SNEGSKA (reference sequence). This CDR3 contains 14 residues. With 5 bases removed from V and 5 bases from J, the gap between germline ends came to 17 bases. The CDR3 sequence is CSAYPGGRVDTQYF. DNA of the CDR3: TGCAGTGCTTACCCCGGGGGCCGGGTAGATACGCAGTATTTT.

The gene calls are TRBV24-1 and TRBJ2-1, with D perhaps TRBD1 (7 bases). V lost 3 bases to trimming and J lost 10 bases, with 12 bases between them. The length of the CDR3 is 13 residues. Germline V CDR1 and CDR2: KGHDR, SFDVKD. In nucleotides, the CDR3 is TGTGCCACCAGTGATGAGACAGGGAGGGAGCAGTTCTTC. Its protein product is CATSDETGREQFF.

This chain links TRBV9 with TRBJ2-7; D ambiguous. Per the germline V gene, CDR1 is SGDLS and CDR2 is YYNGEE. V was cut by 3 bases and J by 2 bases, with 12 bases left in between. This CDR3 is built from 14 residues. CDR3 sequence reads: CASSGGRGTYEQYF. In DNA form, the CDR3 reads TGTGCCAGCAGCGGTGGGCGCGGAACCTACGAGCAGTACTTC.

This clonotype was counted between two and nine times. The chain has TRBV7-2 and TRBJ2-3, with D possibly being TRBD1 (6 bases). Per the germline V gene, CDR1 is SGHTA and CDR2 is FQGNSA. V lost 3 bases and J 2 bases, leaving 12 bases between the germline ends. This CDR3 contains 15 residues. For the CDR3, the DNA is TGTGCCAGCAGCTTCAGGGGCCAAGTCACAGATACGCAGTATTTT. It encodes CASSFRGQVTDTQYF.

This clonotype was seen only a few times. This chain joins TRBV12-3 or TRBV12-4 and TRBJ1-1; perhaps TRBD1 as D (5 bases). The CDR3 spans 14 residues. V lost 6 bases to trimming and J lost 2 bases, with 13 bases between them. The CDR3 reads CASSRGRRNTEAFF. CDR3 DNA: TGTGCCAGCAGCCGGGGACGGAGAAACACTGAAGCTTTCTTT.

The J gene is TRBJ2-1, the V gene TRBV20-1; D is possibly TRBD2 (6 bases). Trimming removed 6 bases at V and 6 bases at J, with 24 bases between. This CDR3 is built from 16 residues. The germline V gene encodes CDR1 DFQATT and CDR2 SNEGSKA (reference sequence). CDR3 sequence (DNA): TGCAGTGCCATGTCCCGGGATAGGGGTAGCGGCAATGAGCAGTTCTTC. Protein sequence: CSAMSRDRGSGNEQFF.

This rearrangement joins TRBV7-6 to TRBJ2-3; 9 bases are a match to TRBD2. V was pared by 3 bases and J by 0 bases, with 7 bases of the junction left unmatched. The CDR3 covers 17 residues. The germline gives CDR1 SGHVS, CDR2 FNYEAQ. CDR3 bases: TGTGCCAGCAGCTTCGTGCGGGGGGGCCCTAGCACAGATACGCAGTATTTT. Translated: CASSFVRGGPSTDTQYF.

This clonotype showed up many times. The chain uses TRBV20-1 and TRBJ2-1; tentatively, D is TRBD1 or TRBD2 (5 bases each). V lost 5 bases and J lost 1, with 6 bases in between. The CDR3 has 12 residues. From germline, CDR1 is DFQATT and CDR2 SNEGSKA (reference sequence). DNA for the CDR3: TGCAGTGCTGGGGGATCCTACAATGAGCAGTTCTTC. This encodes CSAGGSYNEQFF.

This chain links TRBV12-3 or TRBV12-4 with TRBJ2-2, with 15 bases identical to TRBD2. The CDR3 totals 16 residues. J lost 5 bases, V lost 9 bases, and 7 bases had no gene match. The CDR3 here is CASQGGLAGGTGELFF. DNA of the CDR3: TGTGCCAGTCAAGGAGGACTAGCGGGGGGGACCGGGGAGCTGTTTTTT.

This clonotype was seen only once. DNA for the CDR3: TGTGCCAGCAGCTTAGGACAGGGCTTCTCTGGAAACACCATATATTTT. Translation gives CASSLGQGFSGNTIYF. The chain carries TRBV7-9 and TRBJ1-3; 7 nucleotides agree with TRBD1. With 1 base clipped from V and 0 bases from J, the junction kept 3 bases outside the gene matches. Looked up from germline, CDR1 is SEHNR and CDR2 is FQNEAQ (reference sequence). The CDR3 runs 16 residues. The full variable domain, in which reference TRBV7-9 and TRBJ1-3 provide the parts outside the CDR3, is DTGVSQNPRHKITKRGQNVTFRCDPISEHNRLYWYRQTLGQGPEFLTYFQNEAQLEKSRLLSDRFSAERPKGSFSTLEIQRTEQGDSAMYLCASSLGQGFSGNTIYFGEGSWLTVV.

The chain uses TRBV20-1 and TRBJ2-7; no reliable D call. V lost 6 bases to trimming and J lost 9 bases, with 18 bases between them. Germline V CDR1 and CDR2: DFQATT, SNEGSKA (reference sequence). The CDR3 is made up of 12 amino acids. For the CDR3, the DNA is TGCAGTGCGAATGCGGTGGGTAGCAGGCAGTACTTC. Protein product: CSANAVGSRQYF.

This clonotype appeared a few times. The gene calls are TRBV5-5 and TRBJ1-2; D may be TRBD1 (5 bases). The CDR3 is 12 residues long. Trimming cost V 6 bases and J 6 bases, with 12 bases left between them. Germline V lookup: CDR1 SGHKS, CDR2 YYEKEE (reference sequence). CDR3 bases: TGTGCCAGCACGGCAGGGTGGGATGGCTACACCTTC. This sequence encodes CASTAGWDGYTF.

This rearrangement joins TRBV20-1 to TRBJ2-5; D is possibly TRBD1 or TRBD2 (5 bases each). This CDR3 is 14 amino acids long. Per germline, CDR1 DFQATT and CDR2 SNEGSKA (reference sequence). V lost 6 bases and J lost 5, with 19 bases in between. CDR3 sequence reads: CSARITRGAETQYF. The CDR3 nucleotides read TGCAGTGCCCGAATCACTAGGGGAGCGGAGACCCAGTACTTC.

The rearrangement links TRBV4-1 to TRBJ1-1; D gene ambiguous. Trimming took 0 bases from V and 3 from J, leaving 8 bases between them. There are 14 residues in the CDR3. Germline CDR1 reads MGHRA; CDR2 reads YSYEKL. CDR3 protein: CASSQDGGYTEAFF. CDR3 DNA sequence: TGCGCCAGCAGCCAAGACGGCGGGTACACTGAAGCTTTCTTT.

V gene TRBV20-1 combines with J gene TRBJ2-3, with D uncertain. There are 13 residues in the CDR3. Trimming stripped 5 bases from V and 2 bases from J, with 11 bases between. CDR1 is DFQATT, CDR2 SNEGSKA, per germline (reference sequence). The CDR3 reads CSAWASSTDTQYF. CDR3 DNA sequence: TGCAGTGCTTGGGCTAGTTCCACAGATACGCAGTATTTT.

This clonotype showed up just a few times. The rearrangement uses TRBV20-1 and TRBJ1-2; D uncertain. The CDR3 runs to 15 residues. Germline loops: CDR1 DFQATT, CDR2 SNEGSKA (reference sequence). The V end was cut by 6 bases, the J end by 6 bases, with 23 bases between. CDR3: CSAEAAWPHKDGYTF. The CDR3 DNA reads TGCAGTGCCGAGGCGGCGTGGCCTCATAAAGATGGCTACACCTTC.

This chain uses TRBV5-8 with TRBJ2-2; a weak D match, TRBD2 (6 bases). This CDR3 spans 15 amino acids. Germline assignment: CDR1 SGHTS and CDR2 YDEGEE. V was trimmed by 0 bases and J by 4 bases, leaving 10 bases between them. CDR3: CASSLGLVATGELFF. CDR3 coding DNA: TGTGCCAGCAGCTTGGGACTAGTGGCCACCGGGGAGCTGTTTTTT.

The rearrangement uses TRBV18 and TRBJ2-7; no definite D call. Looked up from germline, CDR1 is KGHSH and CDR2 is LQKENI. V was cut by 2 bases and J by 3 bases, with 11 bases left in between. The CDR3 spans 14 residues. The CDR3 nucleotides read TGTGCCAGCTCACCAGACATTAACAGCTACGAGCAGTACTTC. Its translation: CASSPDINSYEQYF.

This clonotype was counted between two and nine times. The chain joins TRBV12-3 or TRBV12-4 to TRBJ2-3; 8 nucleotides line up with TRBD1. Trimming removed 8 bases from V and 2 bases from J; junction bases left unmatched: 9. The CDR3 covers 15 residues. This CDR3 is CASARGQVDTDTQYF. CDR3 in DNA: TGTGCCAGCGCCCGGGGACAGGTGGACACAGATACGCAGTATTTT.

V usage is TRBV7-2 and J usage is TRBJ2-5; D perhaps matches TRBD2 (6 bases). The V end was cut by 2 bases, the J end by 1 base, with 8 bases between. The CDR3 covers 14 residues. Germline CDR1 is SGHTA and CDR2 is FQGNSA. CDR3 sequence reads: CASSLLATQETQYF. In nucleotides, the CDR3 is TGTGCCAGCAGCTTACTAGCGACCCAAGAGACCCAGTACTTC.

V gene TRBV5-5 combines with J gene TRBJ2-7; D may be TRBD1 (6 bases). V lost 0 bases, J lost 5 bases, and 12 bases lay in between. Germline V gene lookup returns CDR1 SGHKS and CDR2 YYEKEE (reference sequence). This CDR3 has 14 residues. The CDR3: CASSLDRDYHEQYF. The CDR3 bases are TGTGCCAGCAGCTTGGACAGGGATTACCACGAGCAGTACTTC.